The clone carrying this T cell receptor (beta chain) came up many times. Distinct nucleotide sequences in the sample also encode this CDR3. In the authors' methods: Researchers report that nucleated cell counts were estimated from reference gene primer amplification. TCRdb's table, derived via immunoSEQ multiplex PCR, lists solely in-frame clones and lacks some. V and J calls and clone size are copied from that table; D and trimming were computed from the DNA. The table includes approximately 320,000 clones, under 90% detected once. Recruited during active infection, patients (from Seattle) were subsequently followed longitudinally. This specimen belongs to a study of blood T cell repertoires in COVID-19. Study at large: Specimens from acute and convalescent COVID-19 originated in the United States, Italy and Spain. T cells, B-cell-depleted T cells, or PBMCs supplied cDNA or gDNA.

CDR1 is LGHDT and CDR2 is YNNKEL in the germline V gene (reference sequence). This CDR3 spans 18 amino acids. V shed 0 bases, J shed 6 bases, and the junction held 12 bases outside the gene matches. The rearrangement uses TRBV3-1 (or the pseudogene TRBV3-2) and TRBJ2-3; 10 positions match TRBD2. Sequences were obtained from peripheral blood. The source of this sequence is a woman in her 30s with COVID-19, enrolled during active disease. CDR3 residues: CASSQDLVAGGPGDTQYF. The CDR3 region has the DNA TGTGCCAGCAGCCAAGATCTGGTAGCGGGGGGTCCGGGGGATACGCAGTATTTT.